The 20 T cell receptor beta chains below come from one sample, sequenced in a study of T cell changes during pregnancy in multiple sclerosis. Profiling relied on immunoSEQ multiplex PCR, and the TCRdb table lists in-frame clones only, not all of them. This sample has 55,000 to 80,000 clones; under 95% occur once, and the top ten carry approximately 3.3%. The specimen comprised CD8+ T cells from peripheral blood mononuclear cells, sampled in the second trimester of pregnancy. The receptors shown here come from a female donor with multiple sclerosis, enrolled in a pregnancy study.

CDR3 loop: CASTTGLAGVGLQETQYF. The CDR3 DNA follows: TGTGCCAGCACCACGGGACTAGCGGGAGTGGGACTCCAAGAGACCCAGTACTTC. This chain connects TRBV9 to TRBJ2-5, with TRBD2 identical over 14 bases. V lost 6 bases, J lost 1 base, and 11 bases stayed unmatched. There are 18 residues in the CDR3. The germline gives CDR1 SGDLS, CDR2 YYNGEE.

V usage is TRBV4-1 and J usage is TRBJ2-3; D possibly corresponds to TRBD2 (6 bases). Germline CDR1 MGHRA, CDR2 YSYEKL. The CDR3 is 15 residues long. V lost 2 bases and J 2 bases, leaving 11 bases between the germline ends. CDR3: CASSQRASVTDTQYF. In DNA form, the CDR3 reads TGCGCCAGCAGCCAACGGGCTAGCGTCACAGATACGCAGTATTTT.

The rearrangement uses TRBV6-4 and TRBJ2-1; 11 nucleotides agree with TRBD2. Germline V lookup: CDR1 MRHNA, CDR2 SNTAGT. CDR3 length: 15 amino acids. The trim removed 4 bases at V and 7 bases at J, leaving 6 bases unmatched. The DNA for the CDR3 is TGTGCCAGCAGTGCCGGGACTAGCGGTCCGAATGAGCAGTTCTTC. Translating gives CASSAGTSGPNEQFF.

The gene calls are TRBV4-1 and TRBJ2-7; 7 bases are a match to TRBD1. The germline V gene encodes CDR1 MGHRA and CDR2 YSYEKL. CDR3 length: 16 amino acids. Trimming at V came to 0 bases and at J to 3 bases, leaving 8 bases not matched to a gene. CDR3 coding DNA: TGCGCCAGCAGCCAAGAACAGGGGCTAGTCGGCTACGAGCAGTACTTC. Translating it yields CASSQEQGLVGYEQYF.

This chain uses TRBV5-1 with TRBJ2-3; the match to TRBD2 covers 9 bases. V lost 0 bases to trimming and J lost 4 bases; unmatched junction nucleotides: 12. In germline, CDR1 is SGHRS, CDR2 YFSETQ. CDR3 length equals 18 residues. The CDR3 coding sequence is TGCGCCAGCAGCTTGGGCCCCTGGCGGGAGGGCCTACCAGATACGCAGTATTTT. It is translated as CASSLGPWREGLPDTQYF.

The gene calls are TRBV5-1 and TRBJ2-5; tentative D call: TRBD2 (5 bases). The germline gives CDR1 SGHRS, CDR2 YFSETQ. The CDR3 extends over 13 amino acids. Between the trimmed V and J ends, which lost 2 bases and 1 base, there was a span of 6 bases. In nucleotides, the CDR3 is TGCGCCAGCAGCTTAGAGGGCCAAGAGACCCAGTACTTC. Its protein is CASSLEGQETQYF.

Here the CDR3 DNA reads TGTGCCAGTAGTATTGTGGGTGAGGCCGGGGAGCTGTTTTTT. It is translated as CASSIVGEAGELFF. V usage is TRBV19 and J usage is TRBJ2-2; D is uncertain. V was pared by 3 bases and J by 6 bases, with 11 bases between. The CDR3 sequence is 14 residues long. The germline V gene has CDR1 LNHDA and CDR2 SQIVND (reference sequence).

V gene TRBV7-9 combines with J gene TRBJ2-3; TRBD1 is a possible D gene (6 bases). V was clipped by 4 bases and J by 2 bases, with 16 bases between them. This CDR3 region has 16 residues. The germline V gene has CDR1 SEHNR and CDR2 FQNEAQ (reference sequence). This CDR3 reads CASSYRGTDNTDTQYF. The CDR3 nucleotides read TGTGCCAGCAGCTATAGGGGGACGGATAACACAGATACGCAGTATTTT.

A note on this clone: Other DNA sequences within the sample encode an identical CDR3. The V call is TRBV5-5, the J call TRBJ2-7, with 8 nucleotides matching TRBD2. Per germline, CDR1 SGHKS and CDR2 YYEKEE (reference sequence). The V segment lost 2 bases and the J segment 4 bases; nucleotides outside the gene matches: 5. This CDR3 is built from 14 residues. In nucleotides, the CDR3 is TGTGCCAGCAGCTTTGGGGCTAGCGGGTACGAGCAGTACTTC. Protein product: CASSFGASGYEQYF. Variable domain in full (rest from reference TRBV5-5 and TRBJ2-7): DAGVTQSPTHLIKTRGQQVTLRCSPISGHKSVSWYQQVLGQGPQFIFQYYEKEERGRGNFPDRFSARQFPNYSSELNVNALLLGDSALYLCASSFGASGYEQYFGPGTRLTVT.

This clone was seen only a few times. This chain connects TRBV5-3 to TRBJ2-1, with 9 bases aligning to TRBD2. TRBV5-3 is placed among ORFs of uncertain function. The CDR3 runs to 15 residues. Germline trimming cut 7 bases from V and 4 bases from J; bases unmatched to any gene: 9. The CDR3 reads CARPRQREEYNEQFF. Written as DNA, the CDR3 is TGTGCCAGACCCCGCCAGCGGGAGGAATACAATGAGCAGTTCTTC.

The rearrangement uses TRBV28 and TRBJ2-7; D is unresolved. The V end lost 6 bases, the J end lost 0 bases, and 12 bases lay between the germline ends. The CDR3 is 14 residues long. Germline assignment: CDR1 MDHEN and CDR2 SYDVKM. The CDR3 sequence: CASRVAVGSYEQYF. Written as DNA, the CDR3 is TGTGCCAGCAGGGTAGCAGTTGGCTCCTACGAGCAGTACTTC. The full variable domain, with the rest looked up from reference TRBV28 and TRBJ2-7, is DVKVTQSSRYLVKRTGEKVFLECVQDMDHENMFWYRQDPGLGLRLIYFSYDVKMKEKGDIPEGYSVSREKKERFSLILESASTNQTSMYLCASRVAVGSYEQYFGPGTRLTVT.

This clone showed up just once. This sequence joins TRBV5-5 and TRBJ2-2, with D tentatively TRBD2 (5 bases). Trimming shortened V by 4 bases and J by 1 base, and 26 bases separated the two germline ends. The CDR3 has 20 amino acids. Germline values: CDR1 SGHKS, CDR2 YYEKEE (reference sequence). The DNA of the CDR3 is TGTGCCAGCAGCCGGGGTGTCCCCCACCCCGCCTTATGGAACACCGGGGAGCTGTTTTTT. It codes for CASSRGVPHPALWNTGELFF.

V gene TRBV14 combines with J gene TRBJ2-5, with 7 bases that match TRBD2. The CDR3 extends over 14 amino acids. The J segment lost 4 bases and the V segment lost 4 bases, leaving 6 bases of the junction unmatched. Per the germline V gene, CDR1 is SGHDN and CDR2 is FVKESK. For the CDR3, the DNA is TGTGCCAGCAGCCCCCGGACTAGACGAGAGACCCAGTACTTC. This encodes CASSPRTRRETQYF.

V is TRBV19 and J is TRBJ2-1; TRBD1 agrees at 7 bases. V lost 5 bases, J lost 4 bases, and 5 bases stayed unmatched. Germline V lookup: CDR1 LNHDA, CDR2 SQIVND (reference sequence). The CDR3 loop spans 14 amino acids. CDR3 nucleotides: TGTGCCAGTAGTTATGGGACAGAATACAATGAGCAGTTCTTC. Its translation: CASSYGTEYNEQFF.

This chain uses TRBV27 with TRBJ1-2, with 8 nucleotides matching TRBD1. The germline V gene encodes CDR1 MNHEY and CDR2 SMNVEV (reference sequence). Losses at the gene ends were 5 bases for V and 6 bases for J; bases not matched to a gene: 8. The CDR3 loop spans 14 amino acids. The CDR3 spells CASSDRQGSNGYTF. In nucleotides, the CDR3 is TGTGCCAGCAGTGACAGACAGGGGAGCAATGGCTACACCTTC.

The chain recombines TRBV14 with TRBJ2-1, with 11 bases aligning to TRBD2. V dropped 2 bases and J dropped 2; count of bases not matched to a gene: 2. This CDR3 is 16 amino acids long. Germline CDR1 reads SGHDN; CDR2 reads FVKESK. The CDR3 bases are TGTGCCAGCAGCCAAACTAGCGGGAGACCCTACAATGAGCAGTTCTTC. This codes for CASSQTSGRPYNEQFF.

The CDR3: CASSVVITGELFF. CDR3 nucleotide sequence: TGTGCCAGCAGCGTAGTTATCACCGGGGAGCTGTTTTTT. V gene TRBV9 combines with J gene TRBJ2-2; D gene unclear. The CDR3 spans 13 residues. CDR1 is SGDLS, CDR2 YYNGEE, per germline. The ends were cut back, 0 bases at V and 4 bases at J, with 4 bases in the middle.

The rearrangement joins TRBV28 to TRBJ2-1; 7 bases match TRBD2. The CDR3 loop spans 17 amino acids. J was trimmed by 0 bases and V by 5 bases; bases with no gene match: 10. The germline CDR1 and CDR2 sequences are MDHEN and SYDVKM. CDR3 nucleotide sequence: TGTGCCAGCAGTCCGCCGGCGGGAGCCCCCTCCTACAATGAGCAGTTCTTC. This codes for CASSPPAGAPSYNEQFF.

CDR3 residues: CASSPLGPSYNEQFF. The DNA of the CDR3 is TGCGCCAGCAGTCCTCTAGGCCCCTCCTACAATGAGCAGTTCTTC. V and J are TRBV5-1 and TRBJ2-1; D not resolved. CDR3 length equals 15 residues. V gave up 5 bases and J gave up 0 bases, with 12 bases separating them. Germline V lookup: CDR1 SGHRS, CDR2 YFSETQ.

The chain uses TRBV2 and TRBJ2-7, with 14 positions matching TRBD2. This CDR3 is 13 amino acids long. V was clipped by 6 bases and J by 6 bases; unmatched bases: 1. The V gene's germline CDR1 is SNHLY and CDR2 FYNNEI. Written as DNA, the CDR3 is TGTGCCAGCAGGGGGACTAGCGGGAGCGAGCAGTACTTC. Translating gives CASRGTSGSEQYF. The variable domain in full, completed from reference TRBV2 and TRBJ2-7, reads EPEVTQTPSHQVTQMGQEVILRCVPISNHLYFYWYRQILGQKVEFLVSFYNNEISEKSEIFDDQFSVERPDGSNFTLKIRSTKLEDSAMYFCASRGTSGSEQYFGPGTRLTVT.